These 19 T cell receptor beta chains came from one sample sequenced in a study of blood T cell repertoires in COVID-19. Generated by immunoSEQ multiplex PCR, the TCRdb table keeps only in-frame clones and is missing some. The sample has 52,000 or so clones; about four fifths are singletons. The source material was peripheral blood. Every receptor here comes from a human donor in a cohort sampled during active or convalescent COVID-19.

The CDR3 loop is CASSKGQGLNTEAFF. Here the CDR3 DNA reads TGTGCCAGCAGCAAGGGACAGGGTTTGAACACTGAAGCTTTCTTT. V gene TRBV7-8 combines with J gene TRBJ1-1, with TRBD1 matching over 9 bases. The CDR3 length is 15 residues. Germline loops: CDR1 SGHVS, CDR2 FQNEAQ. Germline trimming cut 5 bases from V and 0 bases from J; bases unmatched to any gene: 4.

V usage is TRBV3-1 (or the pseudogene TRBV3-2) and J usage is TRBJ2-6; D gene uncertain. V was clipped by 7 bases and J by 0 bases, with 4 bases between them. Germline assignment: CDR1 LGHDT and CDR2 YNNKEL (reference sequence). The CDR3 extends over 13 amino acids. In DNA, the CDR3 is TGTGCCAGCACCAGCTCTGGGGCCAACGTCCTGACTTTC. It codes for CASTSSGANVLTF.

The chain has TRBV5-1 and TRBJ1-2, with D uncertain. The CDR3 totals 14 residues. Trimming removed 4 bases at V and 2 bases at J, with 12 bases between. From germline, CDR1 is SGHRS and CDR2 YFSETQ. The CDR3 nucleotides are TGCGCCAGCAGCGACCCCGGGGTAAACTATGGCTACACCTTC. Amino acids: CASSDPGVNYGYTF.

The rearrangement joins TRBV7-2 to TRBJ1-2; possibly TRBD1 for D (6 bases). V dropped 5 bases and J dropped 8 bases, with 12 bases sitting between them. CDR3 size: 12 residues. Germline CDR1 reads SGHTA; CDR2 reads FQGNSA. The CDR3 is CASSEPGHGYTF. The CDR3 DNA reads TGTGCCAGCAGCGAACCGGGACACGGCTACACCTTC.

The chain couples TRBV6-6 to TRBJ1-1; D ambiguous. In germline, CDR1 is MNHNY, CDR2 SVGAGI (reference sequence). Trimming pared 4 bases from V and 11 bases from J, leaving 20 bases between. The CDR3 extends over 14 amino acids. CDR3: CASSSLEDSRAAFF. Written as DNA, the CDR3 is TGTGCCAGCAGTTCACTAGAGGACTCCCGCGCGGCTTTCTTT.

The chain joins TRBV9 to TRBJ2-5; tentative D call: TRBD1 (5 bases). Germline lookup yields CDR1 SGDLS and CDR2 YYNGEE. This CDR3 has 16 amino acids. Trimming pared 0 bases from V and 2 bases from J, leaving 14 bases between. The DNA for the CDR3 is TGTGCCAGCAGCGTAGGGGCAGGGCCGGTTCAAGAGACCCAGTACTTC. Residues: CASSVGAGPVQETQYF.

The CDR3 DNA is TGTGCCAGCAGCTTACGACAGCCGGGCAATCAGCCCCAGCATTTT. Translation gives CASSLRQPGNQPQHF. The V and J genes are TRBV5-8 and TRBJ1-5, with D perhaps matching TRBD1 (5 bases). The CDR3 covers 15 residues. V was trimmed by 2 bases and J by 2 bases, leaving 11 bases between them. Germline loops: CDR1 SGHTS, CDR2 YDEGEE.

V usage is TRBV6-5 and J usage is TRBJ2-1; maybe TRBD1 (5 bases). The CDR3 loop spans 13 amino acids. Germline values: CDR1 MNHEY, CDR2 SVGAGI. V dropped 5 bases and J dropped 4 bases, with 9 bases sitting between them. CDR3 coding DNA: TGTGCCAGCAGTACCAGGGAATACAATGAGCAGTTCTTC. Amino acid sequence: CASSTREYNEQFF.

The rearrangement links TRBV6-2 or TRBV6-3 to TRBJ2-4; 13 bases are shared with TRBD2. V lost 2 bases to trimming and J lost 0 bases; unmatched junction nucleotides: 7. The CDR3 spans 19 residues. CDR1 and CDR2 (germline): MNHEY, SVGEGT. The CDR3 DNA reads TGTGCCAGCAGTTACGGACTAGCGGGAGACTTCATAGCCAAAAACATTCAGTACTTC. It encodes CASSYGLAGDFIAKNIQYF.

The chain is built from TRBV9 and TRBJ2-2; 12 bases are a match to TRBD2. Trimming took 4 bases from V and 7 from J; bases not matched to a gene: 11. Germline V CDR1 and CDR2: SGDLS, YYNGEE. The CDR3 covers 17 residues. Here the CDR3 reads CASSFQPLTSGGGELFF. CDR3 DNA: TGTGCCAGCAGCTTCCAACCCCTGACTAGCGGGGGCGGGGAGCTGTTTTTT.

CDR3 sequence reads: CASSQGTGALYEQYF. CDR3 coding DNA: TGCGCCAGCAGCCAAGGGACAGGGGCCTTATACGAGCAGTACTTC. The chain couples TRBV4-3 to TRBJ2-7, with 9 bases that match TRBD1. The CDR3 contains 15 residues. V gave up 1 base and J gave up 4 bases; unmatched junction bases: 5. Germline V gene data show CDR1 as LGHNA and CDR2 as YSLEER.

The V and J genes are TRBV29-1 and TRBJ1-5; 7 bases line up with TRBD1. Germline CDR1 reads SQVTM; CDR2 reads ANQGSEA. After removal of 6 bases from V and 0 bases from J, the junction contained 23 bases not matched to a gene. The CDR3 length is 20 residues. The CDR3 sequence is CSVVKHQTGYAVHSNQPQHF. CDR3 nucleotide sequence: TGCAGCGTCGTAAAACACCAGACAGGGTATGCGGTTCATAGCAATCAGCCCCAGCATTTT.

The genes are TRBV19 and TRBJ1-1; 11 bases map to TRBD1. The junction had 4 bases not matched to a gene; V was cut back by 6 bases and J by 4 bases. Per germline, CDR1 LNHDA and CDR2 SQIVND (reference sequence). This CDR3 has 14 amino acids. This chain's CDR3 is CASRGDRGSTEAFF. Written as DNA, the CDR3 is TGTGCCAGTAGGGGGGACAGGGGGAGCACTGAAGCTTTCTTT.

The V call is TRBV19, the J call TRBJ2-7, with D unresolved. This CDR3 has 14 residues. Between the trimmed V and J ends, which lost 4 bases and 3 bases, there was a span of 13 bases. From germline, CDR1 is LNHDA and CDR2 SQIVND (reference sequence). This CDR3 reads CASSSGRYVYEQYF. The DNA for the CDR3 is TGTGCCAGTAGTAGTGGGCGCTACGTCTACGAGCAGTACTTC.

The genes are TRBV7-9 and TRBJ2-3; D is uncertain. V lost 1 base, J lost 7 bases, and 6 bases lay in between. Germline lookup yields CDR1 SEHNR and CDR2 FQNEAQ (reference sequence). The CDR3 runs to 12 residues. CDR3 region: CASSLEAHTQYF. The CDR3 DNA sequence: TGTGCCAGCAGCTTAGAAGCGCATACGCAGTATTTT.

V and J are TRBV7-2 and TRBJ2-3; no definite D call. The CDR3 length is 13 residues. Germline CDR1 is SGHTA and CDR2 is FQGNSA. With 5 bases removed from V and 7 bases from J, the gap between germline ends came to 13 bases. The CDR3, as DNA: TGTGCCAGCAGCCCTCCCATGAGGAATACGCAGTATTTT. Protein: CASSPPMRNTQYF. The full variable domain, in which reference TRBV7-2 and TRBJ2-3 provide the parts outside the CDR3, is GAGVSQSPSNKVTEKGKDVELRCDPISGHTALYWYRQSLGQGLEFLIYFQGNSAPDKSGLPSDRFSAERTGGSVSTLTIQRTQQEDSAVYLCASSPPMRNTQYFGPGTRLTVL.

Only a few counts were recorded for this clone. V and J are TRBV4-2 and TRBJ1-2, with D uncertain. This CDR3 is 15 amino acids long. V dropped 0 bases and J dropped 0 bases, with 8 bases sitting between them. Germline lookup yields CDR1 LGHNA and CDR2 YNFKEQ. The chain's CDR3 is CASSQDSTANYGYTF. The CDR3, as DNA: TGTGCCAGCAGCCAAGATTCAACAGCTAACTATGGCTACACCTTC.

This chain links TRBV6-2 or TRBV6-3 with TRBJ1-1; D unresolved. The CDR3 length is 15 residues. The V and J ends lost 2 bases and 1 base respectively, with 11 bases between them. The germline CDR1 and CDR2 sequences are MNHEY and SVGEGT. The CDR3 coding sequence is TGTGCCAGCAGTTACAGCAGCTCGGGGAACACTGAAGCTTTCTTT. This gives the protein CASSYSSSGNTEAFF.

This chain uses TRBV4-3 with TRBJ1-1, with TRBD1 as a possible D gene (5 bases). CDR1 and CDR2 (germline): LGHNA, YSLEER. V dropped 3 bases and J dropped 1 base, with 9 bases sitting between them. The CDR3 length is 14 residues. The CDR3 DNA reads TGCGCCAGCAGCCACTCGACAGCGAACACTGAAGCTTTCTTT. Residues: CASSHSTANTEAFF.